This passage covers 22 T cell receptor beta chains from one sample sequenced in a study of T cells expressing NK-cell markers. TCRdb reprocessed the 5' RACE reads, with one entry per CDR3 protein and no DNA. The repertoire table contains 500,000 to 700,000 distinct CDR3 sequences. Sequenced: blood T cells: a sorted CD56 or NKG2C T cell subset, CD4+ or CD8+ T cells, or bulk PBMC T cells (not recorded which). These receptors came from a man younger than 35 in good health.

V usage is TRBV15 and J usage is TRBJ2-1; TCRdb's D call, TRBD1, is unchecked because there is no DNA. Germline V lookup: CDR1 LNHNV, CDR2 YYDKDF (reference sequence). This CDR3 spans 13 amino acids. CDR3 sequence reads: CATKGIGYNEQFF. The whole variable domain, remainder taken from reference TRBV15 and TRBJ2-1, is DAMVIQNPRYQVTQFGKPVTLSCSQTLNHNVMYWYQQKSSQAPKLLFHYYDKDFNNEADTPDNFQSRRPNTSFCFLDIRSPGLGDTAMYLCATKGIGYNEQFFGPGTRLTVL.

The CDR3 reads CASSQVFGGNQPQHF. The V and J genes are TRBV4-1 and TRBJ1-5. The germline CDR1 and CDR2 sequences are MGHRA and YSYEKL. The length of the CDR3 is 15 residues.

The rearrangement links TRBV4-3 to TRBJ2-1; TCRdb calls TRBD2, which cannot be checked without DNA. This CDR3 contains 16 residues. Germline assignment: CDR1 LGHNA and CDR2 YSLEER. The CDR3 spells CASSWGTSGTYNEQFF.

The J gene is TRBJ1-5, the V gene TRBV6-5; the D gene TCRdb calls, TRBD1, cannot be checked with no DNA. Germline assignment: CDR1 MNHEY and CDR2 SVGAGI. The CDR3 covers 15 residues. The CDR3 protein is CASKPDRGSNQPQHF.

J is TRBJ2-5 and V is TRBV11-2; there is no DNA to check the TCRdb D call of TRBD2. The CDR3 is made up of 15 amino acids. The germline V gene encodes CDR1 SGHAT and CDR2 FQNNGV. CDR3 sequence: CASSRGQRERETQYF.

This sequence joins TRBV15 and TRBJ2-7; TCRdb names TRBD2, which stays unverified in the absence of DNA. This CDR3 comprises 17 residues. CDR1 and CDR2 (germline): LNHNV, YYDKDF (reference sequence). The CDR3 region is CATSRNSRTSGAYEQYF.

The rearrangement uses TRBV11-3 and TRBJ2-3; TCRdb's assignment of TRBD1 cannot be checked, as there is no DNA. The CDR3 has 14 amino acids. The germline V gene encodes CDR1 SGHNT and CDR2 YENEEA. CDR3 residues: CASSPAPHTDTQYF.

The chain recombines TRBV7-8 with TRBJ2-3; TCRdb's D call, TRBD1, is unchecked because there is no DNA. The CDR3 runs to 16 residues. The germline gives CDR1 SGHVS, CDR2 FQNEAQ. The CDR3 reads CASSLPRDLDADTQYF.

This chain uses TRBV3-1 with TRBJ2-2. Germline-derived CDR1 and CDR2 are LGHDT and YNNKEL (reference sequence). This CDR3 is 11 amino acids long. The CDR3 loop is CASRYAGELFF.

The chain combines TRBV7-2 with TRBJ1-2; absent DNA, TCRdb's TRBD1 call cannot be checked. Germline CDR1 is SGHTA and CDR2 is FQGNSA. The CDR3 contains 13 residues. The CDR3 is CASSRQGVDGYTF.

The chain links TRBV10-3 to TRBJ2-6; the D gene TCRdb calls, TRBD2, cannot be checked with no DNA. The CDR3 runs to 19 residues. Germline loops: CDR1 ENHRY, CDR2 SYGVKD. The CDR3 loop is CAISESSLAGNSGANVLTF.

This CDR3 is CASMRREGLVDEQFF. The genes are TRBV5-1 and TRBJ2-1; TCRdb calls TRBD2, which cannot be checked without DNA. The length of the CDR3 is 15 residues. The germline V gene encodes CDR1 SGHRS and CDR2 YFSETQ.

V is TRBV12-3 or TRBV12-4 and J is TRBJ1-5; absent DNA, TCRdb's TRBD1 call cannot be checked. The CDR3 has 14 amino acids. The CDR3 sequence is CASGYTGGSQPQHF.

The chain links TRBV12-3 or TRBV12-4 to TRBJ1-4. The CDR3 runs 11 residues. CDR3: CASSLFPKLFF.

This chain joins TRBV9 and TRBJ2-1; with no DNA, the TCRdb D assignment of TRBD2 cannot be verified. This CDR3 comprises 14 residues. CDR1 is SGDLS, CDR2 YYNGEE, per germline. The CDR3 loop is CASSGGLAGGEQFF.

The CDR3: CASSIVQANTGELFF. The chain is built from TRBV19 and TRBJ2-2. The CDR3 is 15 residues long. CDR1 and CDR2 from the germline V gene are LNHDA and SQIVND (reference sequence).

This chain links TRBV20-1 with TRBJ2-1; TCRdb calls TRBD1, which cannot be checked without DNA. Germline V gene data show CDR1 as DFQATT and CDR2 as SNEGSKA (reference sequence). This CDR3 comprises 14 residues. The CDR3 loop is CSALKGASHNEQFF.

The chain uses TRBV5-6 and TRBJ1-1; TCRdb's assignment of TRBD1 cannot be checked, as there is no DNA. This CDR3 spans 15 amino acids. Germline CDR1 reads SGHDT; CDR2 reads YYEEEE. The CDR3 loop is CASSLGVSGNTEAFF.

Here the CDR3 reads CASSKFTEAFF. This sequence joins TRBV7-2 and TRBJ1-1. The CDR3 runs to 11 residues. Per the germline V gene, CDR1 is SGHTA and CDR2 is FQGNSA.

The chain joins TRBV12-3 or TRBV12-4 to TRBJ1-5; with no DNA, the TCRdb D assignment of TRBD1 cannot be verified. This CDR3 has 15 residues. This CDR3 is CASRAGGSGNQPQHF.

V is TRBV7-9 and J is TRBJ2-5; TCRdb gives TRBD2 as the D gene, but with no DNA this cannot be confirmed. The CDR3 extends over 13 amino acids. Germline CDR1 and CDR2: SEHNR and FQNEAQ (reference sequence). The CDR3 spells CASSKREFETQYF.

V is TRBV1 and J is TRBJ2-2; the TCRdb D gene call, TRBD1, has no DNA to confirm it. TRBV1 is shown as a pseudogene. CDR3 size: 16 residues. CDR3 amino acids: CTSSQGGTEPTGELFF.